These 11 T cell receptor beta chains share one sample of origin, sequenced in a study of T cell responses to AZD1222 COVID-19 vaccine. Produced via immunoSEQ multiplex PCR; TCRdb's table is partial and in-frame only. Here the sample spans 150,000 to 200,000 clones, 70% to 90% being singletons. Sequenced material: peripheral blood, taken 28 days after the second dose of the MenACWY control vaccine. These receptors were taken from an adult who received the MenACWY meningococcal vaccine as a control.

The chain uses TRBV20-1 and TRBJ2-7; D may be TRBD2 (5 bases). This CDR3 is built from 13 residues. The germline V and J ends were trimmed by 3 bases and 2 bases, with 11 bases remaining between them. Per the germline V gene, CDR1 is DFQATT and CDR2 is SNEGSKA (reference sequence). CDR3 nucleotide sequence: TGCAGTGCTAGTTCCGGGGTAACCTACGAGCAGTACTTC. Translating it yields CSASSGVTYEQYF.

This chain links TRBV3-1 (or the pseudogene TRBV3-2) with TRBJ2-3; a weak D match, TRBD2 (6 bases). This CDR3 is built from 14 residues. Germline CDR1 reads LGHDT; CDR2 reads YNNKEL (reference sequence). The germline V and J ends were trimmed by 1 base and 3 bases, with 8 bases remaining between them. The CDR3 is CASSQALATDTQYF. The CDR3 DNA reads TGTGCCAGCAGCCAAGCCCTAGCGACAGATACGCAGTATTTT.

The chain links TRBV5-8 to TRBJ1-4; TRBD1 is a possible D gene (6 bases). Trimming shortened V by 5 bases and J by 7 bases, and 18 bases separated the two germline ends. The CDR3 is 15 amino acids. Germline V gene lookup returns CDR1 SGHTS and CDR2 YDEGEE. CDR3 coding DNA: TGTGCCAGCAGTCACTTACAGGGATCGGGTGAAAAACTGTTTTTT. Protein sequence: CASSHLQGSGEKLFF.

The chain couples TRBV2 to TRBJ1-5, with 8 bases identical to TRBD1. Germline V CDR1 and CDR2: SNHLY, FYNNEI. V was clipped by 5 bases and J by 5 bases; unmatched bases: 5. CDR3 length: 14 residues. CDR3 amino acids: CASSRTGRDQPQHF. The CDR3 DNA reads TGTGCCAGCAGTCGGACAGGGAGGGATCAGCCCCAGCATTTT.

The J gene is TRBJ1-4, the V gene TRBV6-2 or TRBV6-3; no definite D call. From germline, CDR1 is MNHEY and CDR2 SVGEGT. The CDR3 runs to 17 residues. Deletions cut 5 bases from V and 4 bases from J, with 20 bases between. The CDR3 bases are TGTGCCAGCAGTGCGACGCTACTTTTCCCCTTTAATGAAAAACTGTTTTTT. Translating gives CASSATLLFPFNEKLFF.

This sequence joins TRBV4-1 and TRBJ1-2, with D tentatively TRBD1 (5 bases). Between the trimmed V and J ends, which lost 0 bases and 10 bases, there was a span of 18 bases. CDR3 length equals 15 residues. CDR1 is MGHRA, CDR2 YSYEKL, per germline. Here the CDR3 reads CASSQDRGRRRDYTF. The CDR3 nucleotides are TGCGCCAGCAGCCAAGATAGGGGAAGGAGGAGAGACTACACCTTC.

The chain employs TRBV3-1 (or the pseudogene TRBV3-2) and TRBJ2-7; 9 positions agree with TRBD1. The CDR3 is made up of 17 amino acids. Germline V CDR1 and CDR2: LGHDT, YNNKEL (reference sequence). Trimming took 1 base from V and 2 from J; bases not matched to a gene: 9. CDR3 nucleotides: TGTGCCAGCAGCCAAGGGACCGGGACAGGGTATCCCTACGAGCAGTACTTC. Protein sequence: CASSQGTGTGYPYEQYF.

J is TRBJ1-2 and V is TRBV28, with TRBD1 matching over 8 bases. The germline V gene encodes CDR1 MDHEN and CDR2 SYDVKM. V dropped 4 bases and J dropped 2; count of bases not matched to a gene: 9. The CDR3 has 16 residues. The CDR3 spells CASSSHQGQGNYGYTF. DNA for the CDR3: TGTGCCAGCAGTTCGCATCAAGGACAGGGCAACTATGGCTACACCTTC.

This chain connects TRBV7-6 to TRBJ1-5; no clear D. V was shortened by 1 base and J by 6 bases, with 13 bases between the two germline ends. This CDR3 spans 15 amino acids. Germline values: CDR1 SGHVS, CDR2 FNYEAQ. For the CDR3, the DNA is TGTGCCAGCAGCTTAGACTCCCGGTTAGCTCAGCCCCAGCATTTT. Translated: CASSLDSRLAQPQHF.

The chain uses TRBV5-1 and TRBJ1-6; a weak D match, TRBD1 (6 bases). The V end lost 6 bases, the J end lost 8 bases, and 15 bases lay between the germline ends. The germline V gene has CDR1 SGHRS and CDR2 YFSETQ. This CDR3 has 14 amino acids. Written as DNA, the CDR3 is TGCGCCAGCACGGTGCGGGGGGCGGATTCACCCCTCCACTTT. This encodes CASTVRGADSPLHF.

The rearrangement links TRBV5-4 to TRBJ1-5; 7 bases are shared with TRBD1. This CDR3 has 15 amino acids. V trimming: 2 bases; J trimming: 9 bases; junction bases outside the gene matches: 11. The germline V gene encodes CDR1 SGHNT and CDR2 YYREEE (reference sequence). The CDR3 coding sequence is TGTGCCAGCAGCTTAGGTGGACAGGCAGGACTGCCCCAGCATTTT. Protein product: CASSLGGQAGLPQHF.